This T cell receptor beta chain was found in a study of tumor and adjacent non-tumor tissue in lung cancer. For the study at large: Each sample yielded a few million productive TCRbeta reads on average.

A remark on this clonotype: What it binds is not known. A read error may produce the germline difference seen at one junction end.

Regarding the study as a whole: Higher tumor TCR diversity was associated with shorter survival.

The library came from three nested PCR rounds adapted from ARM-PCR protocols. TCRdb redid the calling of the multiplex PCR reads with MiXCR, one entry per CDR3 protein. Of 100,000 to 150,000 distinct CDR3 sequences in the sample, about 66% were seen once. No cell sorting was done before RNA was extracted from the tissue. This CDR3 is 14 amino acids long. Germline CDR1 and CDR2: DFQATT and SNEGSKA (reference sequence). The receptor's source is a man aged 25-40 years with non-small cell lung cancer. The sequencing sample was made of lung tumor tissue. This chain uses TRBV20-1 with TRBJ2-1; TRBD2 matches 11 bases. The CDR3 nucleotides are TGCAGTGCGTCCGGGACTAGCGGCGACAATGAGCAGTTATTC. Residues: CSASGTSGDNEQLF.